Sequencing of this TCR beta chain was carried out in a study of cytomegalovirus exposure and HLA in healthy donors. A note on this clone: Its antigen is not identified.

This CDR3 is built from 15 residues. Germline lookup yields CDR1 SGHTA and CDR2 FQGTGA. V lost 4 bases to trimming and J lost 4 bases; unmatched junction nucleotides: 7. General study points: Presence/absence analyses supposed approximately even sequencing depth among donors. It has been reported that TCR beta sequences accurately predicted the HLA-A and HLA-B alleles of most subjects. Relative to the approximately 700-donor mean, N-insertions were reportedly fewer in an Asian-associated ancestry cluster in a later analysis. Immune exposure data for these donors was limited to CMV serostatus.

The PCR made use of 60 Vbeta and 13 Jbeta primers. The table came from immunoSEQ multiplex PCR; TCRdb's copy has only in-frame clones and leaves some out. The sample includes 130,000 to 150,000 clones, over 60% of them seen just once. This TCR was sampled from a male donor in good health and CMV-seropositive. Sequencing used PBMCs. The chain combines TRBV7-3 with TRBJ2-1, with 7 positions matching TRBD2. CDR3 coding DNA: TGTGCCAGCAGCTCCGTCCTAGCGGCGTACAATGAGCAGTTCTTC. It encodes CASSSVLAAYNEQFF.